The 22 T cell receptor beta chains presented below share a single source sample, sequenced in a study of blood T cell repertoires in COVID-19 (TCRdb year 2020). Libraries were made using the immunoSEQ multiplex PCR assay. TCRdb holds this immuneACCESS table with in-frame rearrangements only. Some clones are missing; in checked studies, unresolved V genes explain under half, and the rest has no known cause. A total of some 150,000 clones appear in this sample, roughly 90% of them only once. The ten largest clones represent 1% to 1.5% of the sample. Specimen: PBMCs or T cells enriched from blood (not recorded which). These receptors came from a human donor with acute COVID-19. The donor label of this sample is uncertain.

This rearrangement joins TRBV7-8 to TRBJ2-7, with D perhaps TRBD2 (5 bases). V was pared by 0 bases and J by 7 bases, with 10 bases between. The CDR3 loop spans 13 amino acids. Germline V gene data show CDR1 as SGHVS and CDR2 as FQNEAQ. CDR3 nucleotide sequence: TGTGCCAGCAGCTTAGCCCTGCGAGGGGAGCAGTACTTC. It is translated as CASSLALRGEQYF.

The rearrangement joins TRBV7-2 to TRBJ2-1; 10 positions match TRBD1. This CDR3 spans 15 amino acids. CDR1 is SGHTA and CDR2 is FQGNSA in the germline V gene. V shed 4 bases, J shed 4 bases, and the junction held 4 bases outside the gene matches. The CDR3 coding sequence is TGTGCCAGCAGCTCACGGACAGGGGGGTACAATGAGCAGTTCTTC. Protein sequence: CASSSRTGGYNEQFF.

The chain employs TRBV7-8 and TRBJ1-6, with a possible D match to TRBD1 (6 bases). Deletions cut 1 base from V and 9 bases from J, with 19 bases between. Looked up from germline, CDR1 is SGHVS and CDR2 is FQNEAQ. The CDR3 length is 17 residues. The DNA for the CDR3 is TGTGCCAGCAGCTTAGATTTGCACGGGACAACGAGTTCACCCCTCCACTTT. It yields the protein CASSLDLHGTTSSPLHF.

The chain links TRBV2 to TRBJ2-3; 7 bases map to TRBD1. The CDR3 extends over 15 amino acids. CDR1 is SNHLY, CDR2 FYNNEI, per germline. Trimming at V came to 3 bases and at J to 2 bases, leaving 5 bases not matched to a gene. The CDR3 loop is CASSEGQTHTDTQYF. The CDR3 DNA follows: TGTGCCAGCAGTGAGGGACAGACGCACACAGATACGCAGTATTTT.

The genes are TRBV19 and TRBJ1-2, with a tentative D call TRBD1 (6 bases). The germline CDR1 and CDR2 sequences are LNHDA and SQIVND (reference sequence). V lost 5 bases and J 1 base, leaving 11 bases between the germline ends. The CDR3 is 14 residues long. Here the CDR3 reads CASSPGAGNYGYTF. The CDR3 nucleotides are TGTGCCAGTAGTCCAGGGGCGGGTAACTATGGCTACACCTTC.

In this sample, this clone turned up once. V usage is TRBV10-3 and J usage is TRBJ1-1; D gene unclear. The CDR3 covers 13 residues. Germline V gene sequence: CDR1 ENHRY, CDR2 SYGVKD. The V end was cut by 4 bases, the J end by 1 base, with 7 bases between. CDR3 residues: CAISGTTNTEAFF. CDR3 sequence (DNA): TGTGCCATCAGTGGTACTACGAACACTGAAGCTTTCTTT.

The chain has TRBV21-1 and TRBJ1-2. TRBV21-1 is listed as a pseudogene. This CDR3 is built from 17 residues. The CDR3 sequence: CASSKCGSPYYDYGYTF. The CDR3 DNA sequence: TGTGCCAGCAGCAAATGCGGCTCCCCCTATTATGACTATGGCTACACCTTC.

This chain links TRBV7-2 with TRBJ2-7, with TRBD1 identical over 11 bases. Germline CDR1 is SGHTA and CDR2 is FQGNSA. CDR3 size: 15 residues. Unmatched junction bases numbered 3, after V lost 5 bases and J lost 0 bases. CDR3 protein: CASSMDRGLSYEQYF. The CDR3 DNA reads as TGTGCCAGCAGCATGGACAGGGGGCTCTCCTACGAGCAGTACTTC.

The chain recombines TRBV15 with TRBJ2-7; 8 nucleotides align to TRBD1. The length of the CDR3 is 15 residues. V shed 0 bases and J 3 bases; nucleotides not matched to a gene: 4. CDR1 and CDR2 from the germline V gene are LNHNV and YYDKDF (reference sequence). The CDR3 DNA is TGTGCCACCAGCAGAGATCCGACAGGGGTCTACGAGCAGTACTTC. It codes for CATSRDPTGVYEQYF.

The V gene is TRBV28, the J gene TRBJ1-4; maybe TRBD1 (5 bases). From germline, CDR1 is MDHEN and CDR2 SYDVKM. CDR3 length: 16 residues. The V end lost 1 base, the J end lost 5 bases, and 14 bases lay between the germline ends. Here the CDR3 reads CASSLYPREGNEKLFF. The CDR3 coding sequence is TGTGCCAGCAGTTTATACCCCAGGGAGGGGAATGAAAAACTGTTTTTT.

V gene TRBV7-2 combines with J gene TRBJ2-7; D might be TRBD2 (6 bases). The CDR3 loop spans 13 amino acids. Looked up from germline, CDR1 is SGHTA and CDR2 is FQGNSA. Trimming shortened V by 1 base and J by 7 bases, and 11 bases separated the two germline ends. The CDR3 here is CASSLGDSREQYF. The CDR3, as DNA: TGTGCCAGCAGCTTAGGGGACTCCAGGGAGCAGTACTTC.

The J gene is TRBJ2-3, the V gene TRBV9, with 13 positions matching TRBD2. V lost 5 bases and J lost 6; bases outside the gene matches: 6. Germline V lookup: CDR1 SGDLS, CDR2 YYNGEE. The CDR3 is made up of 15 amino acids. The CDR3 region is CASSGGLAGIDTQYF. The CDR3 DNA is TGTGCCAGCAGTGGGGGACTAGCGGGGATCGATACGCAGTATTTT.

This clone was seen only a few times. The CDR3 nucleotides are TGTGCTAGTGCCTTGGGGGCCAATCAGCCCCAGCATTTT. Translated: CASALGANQPQHF. The gene calls are TRBV12-5 and TRBJ1-5, with D maybe TRBD1 (6 bases). The V and J ends lost 7 bases and 3 bases respectively, with 10 bases between them. There are 13 residues in the CDR3. Per germline, CDR1 LGHNT and CDR2 FRNRAP.

This chain uses TRBV11-2 with TRBJ2-7; TRBD1 agrees at 9 bases. The ends lost 5 bases at V and 2 bases at J; junction bases unmatched: 7. Germline CDR1 SGHAT, CDR2 FQNNGV. The CDR3 has 15 amino acids. Written as DNA, the CDR3 is TGTGCCAGCAGCGCATACAGGGGGCCCACCTACGAGCAGTACTTC. As protein: CASSAYRGPTYEQYF.

The chain couples TRBV6-5 to TRBJ1-3; possibly TRBD1 for D (6 bases). The CDR3 covers 15 residues. V dropped 2 bases and J dropped 2 bases, with 10 bases sitting between them. The germline V gene encodes CDR1 MNHEY and CDR2 SVGAGI. The CDR3 nucleotides read TGTGCCAGCAGTTACGGACAGCAGCCTGGAAACACCATATATTTT. Its translation: CASSYGQQPGNTIYF.

The V gene is TRBV6-6, the J gene TRBJ2-3; a weak D match, TRBD1 (6 bases). The V and J ends lost 2 bases and 6 bases respectively, with 15 bases between them. The CDR3 consists of 15 residues. Germline CDR1 MNHNY, CDR2 SVGAGI (reference sequence). DNA for the CDR3: TGTGCCAGCAGTTACCCCCGCCAGGGGATGGATACGCAGTATTTT. Translated, it gives CASSYPRQGMDTQYF.

The count of this clone is one. The rearrangement uses TRBV3-1 (or the pseudogene TRBV3-2) and TRBJ2-2, with 9 bases matching TRBD2. After removal of 6 bases from V and 7 bases from J, the junction contained 6 bases not matched to a gene. The CDR3 has 14 residues. CDR1 is LGHDT and CDR2 is YNNKEL in the germline V gene (reference sequence). The CDR3 sequence is CASRRGGAIGELFF. The CDR3 DNA sequence: TGTGCCAGCAGACGCGGGGGGGCAATCGGGGAGCTGTTTTTT.

V and J are TRBV7-9 and TRBJ1-1; weak D call: TRBD1 (5 bases). V was trimmed by 5 bases and J by 7 bases, leaving 20 bases between them. CDR1 SEHNR and CDR2 FQNEAQ come from the germline V gene (reference sequence). This CDR3 is built from 15 residues. CDR3 amino acids: CASSLPVTGENEAFF. In nucleotides, the CDR3 is TGTGCCAGCAGCCTACCAGTTACGGGGGAAAATGAAGCTTTCTTT.

DNA for the CDR3: TGTGCCAGCAGTTCGAGGACAAGCTACGAAGCTTTCTTT. Protein: CASSSRTSYEAFF. This chain connects TRBV7-8 to TRBJ1-1, with D possibly TRBD1 on 5 matching bases. This CDR3 is 13 amino acids long. Looked up from germline, CDR1 is SGHVS and CDR2 is FQNEAQ. Trimming left V 6 bases short and J 8 bases short, with 16 bases between.

The rearrangement joins TRBV29-1 to TRBJ1-2, with D possibly matching TRBD1 (5 bases). From germline, CDR1 is SQVTM and CDR2 ANQGSEA. Trimming pared 6 bases from V and 8 bases from J, leaving 16 bases between. The CDR3 has 12 amino acids. This chain's CDR3 is CSVLSGGGGYTF. In nucleotides, the CDR3 is TGCAGCGTCCTAAGTGGGGGAGGAGGCTACACCTTC.

The chain recombines TRBV5-4 with TRBJ2-2, with 7 bases aligning to TRBD2. V gave up 4 bases and J gave up 2 bases; unmatched junction bases: 8. CDR1 SGHNT and CDR2 YYREEE come from the germline V gene (reference sequence). The CDR3 totals 16 residues. The CDR3 DNA sequence: TGTGCCAGCAGCCGGACCGGGACTATAAACACCGGGGAGCTGTTTTTT. This translates into CASSRTGTINTGELFF.

With regard to this clone: A read error may produce the germline difference seen at one junction end. The chain uses TRBV5-4 and TRBJ2-1; D is unclear. Germline lookup yields CDR1 SGHNT and CDR2 YYREEE (reference sequence). The CDR3 totals 12 residues. CDR3 in amino acids: CASSYRHNEQFF. CDR3 bases: TGTGCCAGCAGCTATAGACACAACGAGCAGTTCTTC.